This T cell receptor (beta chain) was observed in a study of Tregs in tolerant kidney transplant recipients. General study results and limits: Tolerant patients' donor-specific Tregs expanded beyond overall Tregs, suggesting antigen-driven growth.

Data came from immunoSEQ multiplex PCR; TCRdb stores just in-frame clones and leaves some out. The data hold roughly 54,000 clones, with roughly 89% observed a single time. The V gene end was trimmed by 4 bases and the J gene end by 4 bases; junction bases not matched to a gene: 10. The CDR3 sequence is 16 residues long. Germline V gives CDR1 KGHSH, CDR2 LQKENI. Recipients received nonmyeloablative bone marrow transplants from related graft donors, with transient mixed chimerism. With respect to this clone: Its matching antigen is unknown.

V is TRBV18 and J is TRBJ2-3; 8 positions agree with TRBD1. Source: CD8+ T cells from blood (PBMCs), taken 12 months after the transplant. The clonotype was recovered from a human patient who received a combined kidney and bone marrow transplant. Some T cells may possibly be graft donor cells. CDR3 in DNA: TGTGCCAGCTCACTGAGGGACAGGCCTTTTGCAGATACGCAGTATTTT. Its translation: CASSLRDRPFADTQYF.